These 13 T cell receptor beta chains originate from one sample sequenced in a study of CD4 and CD8 cells across lung adenocarcinoma regions. Via MiXCR, TCRdb re-called the PCR reads, giving one row per CDR3 protein. The table includes nearly 9,500 distinct CDR3 sequences, approximately 46% detected once. The sample taken for sequencing was CD8+ T cells from the margin of a lung tumor. The source of these receptors is a female donor with lung adenocarcinoma. The CD4 and CD8 labels of this study may be unreliable.

Concerning this clonotype: The CDR3 carries no conserved terminal phenylalanine or tryptophan, so it likely arises from a read error. It is unclear where the CDR3 begins or ends on the DNA, so no DNA is shown, and the CDR3 is as TCRdb lists it. The rearrangement joins TRBV6-1 to TRBJ2-5; the D call in the table, TRBD1, was not verified against the DNA. The CDR3 contains 15 residues when both ends are counted. The V gene's germline CDR1 is MNHNS and CDR2 SASEGT. CDR3 in amino acids: CASSEGAGGPETQYL.

This clonotype was counted only a few times. The DNA for the CDR3 is TGTGCCAGCTCACCAGAGCAGGGGGCCACAGATACGCAGTATTTT. The encoded protein is CASSPEQGATDTQYF. V is TRBV18 and J is TRBJ2-3; TRBD1 aligns across 8 bases. The CDR3 length is 15 residues. CDR1 KGHSH and CDR2 LQKENI come from the germline V gene. Trimming took 2 bases from V and 2 from J; bases not matched to a gene: 3.

This clonotype occurred a few times. The rearrangement uses TRBV6-1 and TRBJ2-7, with D uncertain. V was cut by 8 bases and J by 2 bases, with 16 bases left in between. The CDR3 spans 14 residues. Looked up from germline, CDR1 is MNHNS and CDR2 is SASEGT. The CDR3 DNA reads TGTGCCAGCTCCAATGGGATAGGGCCCTACGAGCAGTACTTC. Encoded protein: CASSNGIGPYEQYF.

Concerning this clonotype itself: The conserved phenylalanine or tryptophan is not found at the CDR3 terminus, so this likely reflects a read error. The chain carries TRBV27 and TRBJ2-1, with D maybe TRBD1 (7 bases). V was shortened by 5 bases and J by 2 bases, with 16 bases between the two germline ends. The germline V gene encodes CDR1 MNHEY and CDR2 SMNVEV (reference sequence). This CDR3 spans 16 amino acids. Here the CDR3 DNA reads TGTGCCAGCAGTCCTCGGCAGGGGGGCGCCTACAATGAGCAGTTCTTA. Translated, it gives CASSPRQGGAYNEQFL.

A remark on this clonotype: The germline gene is not matched at one end of the junction; a read error may be the cause. The chain combines TRBV6-1 with TRBJ2-3; 7 positions match TRBD2. This CDR3 region has 14 residues. Germline V gene sequence: CDR1 MNHNS, CDR2 SASEGT. CDR3 amino acids: CAGTGGPDKNTQYF. CDR3 DNA: TGTGCCGGCACGGGGGGACCAGACAAAAACACGCAGTACTTT.

The chain couples TRBV27 to TRBJ1-3; D unclear. This CDR3 comprises 15 residues. Per germline, CDR1 MNHEY and CDR2 SMNVEV (reference sequence). Trimming stripped 6 bases from V and 1 base from J, with 13 bases between. As DNA, the CDR3 is TGTGCCAGCAGCCTCGTCGGCGGGTCTGGAAACACCATATATTTT. It codes for CASSLVGGSGNTIYF.

This clonotype is judged medium-sized. V gene TRBV7-2 combines with J gene TRBJ2-7; D is undetermined. Germline CDR1 and CDR2: SGHTA and FQGNSA. The CDR3 is made up of 14 amino acids. The V end lost 3 bases, the J end lost 3 bases, and 12 bases lay between the germline ends. The CDR3, as DNA: TGTGCCAGCAGCTTGGGCCGGAAGTTCTACGAGCAGTACTTC. Protein sequence: CASSLGRKFYEQYF.

This clonotype has more than one count but fewer than ten. The V call is TRBV5-1, the J call TRBJ2-4; tentative D call: TRBD2 (6 bases). This CDR3 spans 16 amino acids. Trimming stripped 0 bases from V and 6 bases from J, with 16 bases between. CDR1 and CDR2 (germline): SGHRS, YFSETQ. In DNA, the CDR3 is TGCGCCAGCAGCTTGGCAGGTCTGAGGGGAGGAAACATTCAGTACTTC. Residues: CASSLAGLRGGNIQYF.

This chain connects TRBV11-3 to TRBJ2-3; no reliable D call. V lost 5 bases and J lost 9, with 15 bases in between. Germline CDR1 and CDR2: SGHNT and YENEEA. This CDR3 has 13 residues. The DNA of the CDR3 is TGTGCCAGCAGCCTCGTAGTGAAAAACACGCAGTATTTT. It encodes CASSLVVKNTQYF.

J is TRBJ2-2 and V is TRBV4-1; D not resolved. In germline, CDR1 is MGHRA, CDR2 YSYEKL. V was cut by 2 bases and J by 7 bases, with 20 bases left in between. The CDR3 is made up of 17 amino acids. CDR3 in amino acids: CASSQLNTATVVGELFF. As DNA, the CDR3 is TGCGCCAGCAGCCAACTCAATACAGCTACGGTCGTCGGGGAGCTGTTTTTT.

This clonotype was seen many times. This chain connects TRBV24-1 to TRBJ2-1; D is perhaps TRBD1 (6 bases). Germline V gene data show CDR1 as KGHDR and CDR2 as SFDVKD. The CDR3 is 17 amino acids. Trimming shortened V by 3 bases and J by 0 bases, and 14 bases separated the two germline ends. The DNA for the CDR3 is TGTGCCACCAGTGATCAGGCAGGGGTGACCTCCTACAATGAGCAGTTCTTC. It codes for CATSDQAGVTSYNEQFF.

CDR3: CASSFSGGQETQYF. The CDR3 DNA reads as TGTGCCAGCAGCTTTAGCGGGGGGCAAGAGACCCAGTACTTC. The chain joins TRBV7-2 to TRBJ2-4; 10 positions agree with TRBD2. The last part of the DNA fits TRBJ2-5 better; the J call may be wrong. The CDR3 spans 14 residues. Germline V gene sequence: CDR1 SGHTA, CDR2 FQGNSA.

The chain recombines TRBV6-5 with TRBJ2-4, with D unclear. The DNA end is a closer match to TRBJ2-7, so the J assignment may be wrong. Germline assignment: CDR1 MNHEY and CDR2 SVGAGI. CDR3 size: 13 residues. The CDR3 spells CASSSADPYEQYF. CDR3 nucleotide sequence: TGTGCCAGCAGTTCCGCGGACCCCTACGAGCAGTACTTC.